Following are 28 T cell receptor beta chains from one sample sequenced in a study of T-cell reconstitution after alpha-beta-depleted transplantation in children. It was with unique molecular identifiers that the TCRbeta library was prepared. TCRdb called the PCR reads again in MiXCR, with one record for every CDR3 protein. The sample lists approximately 1,000,000 distinct CDR3 sequences; about 30% were seen once. The starting material was PBMCs, mostly from graft donor cells, obtained 360 days after TCRalphabeta/CD19-depleted stem cell transplant. The source of these receptors is a boy under three years old who had a stem cell transplant for SCID, so the T cells may come from the graft donor.

This chain joins TRBV15 and TRBJ2-5; 10 nucleotides agree with TRBD2. The CDR3 loop spans 18 amino acids. Germline V gene sequence: CDR1 LNHNV, CDR2 YYDKDF (reference sequence). V dropped 0 bases and J dropped 2; count of bases not matched to a gene: 9. The CDR3 protein is CATSRDLPWTSGQETQYF. CDR3 in DNA: TGTGCCACCAGCAGAGATCTACCCTGGACTAGCGGACAAGAGACCCAGTACTTC.

This clonotype has just a few counts. The chain is built from TRBV5-1 and TRBJ2-7, with D perhaps TRBD1 (5 bases). The germline CDR1 and CDR2 sequences are SGHRS and YFSETQ. The CDR3 has 18 amino acids. Between the trimmed V and J ends, which lost 0 bases and 3 bases, there was a span of 22 bases. CDR3 sequence reads: CASSLGPGLGAPNYEQYF. CDR3 in DNA: TGCGCCAGCAGCTTGGGCCCAGGTTTAGGGGCCCCCAACTACGAGCAGTACTTC. The full variable domain, rest sourced from reference TRBV5-1 and TRBJ2-7, is KAGVTQTPRYLIKTRGQQVTLSCSPISGHRSVSWYQQTPGQGLQFLFEYFSETQRNKGNFPGRFSGRQFSNSRSEMNVSTLELGDSALYLCASSLGPGLGAPNYEQYFGPGTRLTVT.

There are a few counts of this clonotype. The J gene is TRBJ1-1, the V gene TRBV12-3 or TRBV12-4, with 7 bases fitting TRBD1. V gave up 5 bases and J gave up 7 bases; unmatched junction bases: 10. The length of the CDR3 is 14 residues. The chain's CDR3 is CASSLTGTENEAFF. Written as DNA, the CDR3 is TGTGCCAGCAGTCTCACCGGGACAGAAAATGAAGCTTTCTTT.

The genes are TRBV5-1 and TRBJ2-1, with TRBD2 matching 9 bases. Looked up from germline, CDR1 is SGHRS and CDR2 is YFSETQ. The V and J ends lost 8 bases and 0 bases, in that order; junction bases with no gene match: 18. This CDR3 region has 19 residues. This CDR3 is CARGEGSGGRRVSYNEQFF. CDR3 DNA sequence: TGCGCCAGGGGGGAGGGTAGCGGGGGTCGCAGGGTCTCCTACAATGAGCAGTTCTTC.

CDR3 in DNA: TGCAGCGCCATGCATCGAACAGGGGAAATCGAAGCTTTCTTT. Translating it yields CSAMHRTGEIEAFF. This chain connects TRBV29-1 to TRBJ1-1, with 7 nucleotides matching TRBD1. Per the germline V gene, CDR1 is SQVTM and CDR2 is ANQGSEA. The V and J ends lost 7 bases and 8 bases, in that order; junction bases with no gene match: 16. There are 14 residues in the CDR3.

A few counts support this clonotype. J is TRBJ2-1 and V is TRBV9; 8 bases align to TRBD1. CDR3 length: 14 amino acids. The V and J ends lost 2 bases and 9 bases, in that order; junction bases with no gene match: 7. The germline CDR1 and CDR2 sequences are SGDLS and YYNGEE. The CDR3 coding sequence is TGTGCCAGCAGCGTTTCCGGACAGGGCAGTGAGCAGTTCTTC. Its translation is CASSVSGQGSEQFF.

V usage is TRBV9 and J usage is TRBJ2-7; either TRBD1 or TRBD2 may supply D (6 bases each). This CDR3 has 16 amino acids. The V gene lost 4 bases and the J gene lost 0 bases, with 17 bases spanning the gap. Germline assignment: CDR1 SGDLS and CDR2 YYNGEE. The chain's CDR3 is CASSPLSGGLSYEQYF. The CDR3 DNA follows: TGTGCCAGCAGCCCACTCTCTGGGGGGCTCTCCTACGAGCAGTACTTC.

The rearrangement links TRBV29-1 to TRBJ2-5, with D maybe TRBD2 (6 bases). Trimming left V 5 bases short and J 5 bases short, with 24 bases between. Germline assignment: CDR1 SQVTM and CDR2 ANQGSEA. The CDR3 has 16 amino acids. CDR3 amino acids: CSVYVLGAGIGETQYF. The CDR3 nucleotides are TGCAGCGTTTACGTTCTTGGGGCGGGGATCGGTGAGACCCAGTACTTC.

The genes are TRBV12-3 or TRBV12-4 and TRBJ1-5; 9 positions match TRBD1. The CDR3 is made up of 15 amino acids. After removal of 7 bases from V and 4 bases from J, the junction contained 8 bases not matched to a gene. The CDR3 coding sequence is TGTGCCAGCATTTCCGGGACAGGGTGGAATCAGCCCCAGCATTTT. Translating gives CASISGTGWNQPQHF.

This rearrangement joins TRBV4-1 to TRBJ2-3; 8 nucleotides line up with TRBD2. Germline CDR1 reads MGHRA; CDR2 reads YSYEKL. Trimming cost V 0 bases and J 2 bases; bases outside gene matches: 10. The CDR3 has 18 amino acids. CDR3 sequence (DNA): TGCGCCAGCAGCCAAGAGGCAACCTCGGGGGGGTTCACAGATACGCAGTATTTT. It yields the protein CASSQEATSGGFTDTQYF.

This chain links TRBV20-1 with TRBJ2-3; D is uncertain. This CDR3 has 13 residues. CDR1 and CDR2 (germline): DFQATT, SNEGSKA (reference sequence). Trimming removed 5 bases at V and 2 bases at J, with 11 bases between. CDR3 coding DNA: TGCAGTGCTCCCTTGGCTCCCACAGATACGCAGTATTTT. Residues: CSAPLAPTDTQYF.

The rearrangement links TRBV10-3 to TRBJ1-4, with TRBD1 as a possible D gene (6 bases). Germline lookup yields CDR1 ENHRY and CDR2 SYGVKD. The length of the CDR3 is 13 residues. Trimming removed 4 bases from V and 5 bases from J, with 8 bases in between. CDR3 region: CAISGDRNEKLFF. The CDR3 bases are TGTGCCATCAGTGGAGACAGGAATGAAAAACTGTTTTTT.

This clonotype was recorded a few times. The chain joins TRBV12-3 or TRBV12-4 to TRBJ2-4; the match to TRBD1 covers 9 bases. This CDR3 spans 16 amino acids. V trimming: 1 base; J trimming: 1 base; junction bases outside the gene matches: 2. CDR3 DNA sequence: TGTGCCAGCAGTTTAGGGACAGGGGTGGCCAAAAACATTCAGTACTTC. Amino acid sequence: CASSLGTGVAKNIQYF.

V usage is TRBV29-1 and J usage is TRBJ1-2, with 7 bases aligning to TRBD1. Germline V gene data show CDR1 as SQVTM and CDR2 as ANQGSEA. V dropped 6 bases and J dropped 0; count of bases not matched to a gene: 10. The CDR3 runs to 15 residues. Here the CDR3 reads CSVKAGTAPNYGYTF. In DNA, the CDR3 is TGCAGCGTGAAGGCCGGGACAGCTCCTAACTATGGCTACACCTTC.

This clonotype was detected only a few times. This chain connects TRBV28 to TRBJ1-6; 7 nucleotides align to TRBD1. The CDR3 totals 14 residues. In germline, CDR1 is MDHEN, CDR2 SYDVKM. V lost 7 bases and J lost 9; bases outside the gene matches: 9. CDR3 DNA sequence: TGTGCCAGCACAGACAGGGCCGGTGGTTCACCCCTCCACTTT. It codes for CASTDRAGGSPLHF.

This clonotype was recorded a few times. J is TRBJ2-7 and V is TRBV20-1, with TRBD2 identical over 8 bases. The germline V gene has CDR1 DFQATT and CDR2 SNEGSKA (reference sequence). The CDR3 consists of 13 residues. V gave up 3 bases and J gave up 7 bases; unmatched junction bases: 8. As DNA, the CDR3 is TGCAGTGCTAGGGTTAGCGGGGTAGGGGAGCAGTACTTC. Protein product: CSARVSGVGEQYF.

The chain combines TRBV7-8 with TRBJ2-2, with 8 nucleotides matching TRBD1. J was trimmed by 6 bases and V by 0 bases; bases with no gene match: 9. The CDR3 consists of 17 residues. Germline V CDR1 and CDR2: SGHVS, FQNEAQ. The CDR3 here is CASSLAKGQGIPGELFF. CDR3 DNA sequence: TGTGCCAGCAGCTTAGCGAAAGGACAGGGAATCCCCGGGGAGCTGTTTTTT.

V usage is TRBV12-3 or TRBV12-4 and J usage is TRBJ2-2; 9 bases line up with TRBD1. V shed 7 bases and J 3 bases; nucleotides not matched to a gene: 12. This CDR3 is built from 17 residues. The DNA of the CDR3 is TGTGCCAGCAATGGGGGCCCGGGACAGGGATACACCGGGGAGCTGTTTTTT. Translating it yields CASNGGPGQGYTGELFF.

This rearrangement joins TRBV15 to TRBJ2-3, with D perhaps assigned TRBD1 or TRBD2 (7 bases each). The ends were cut back, 0 bases at V and 6 bases at J, with 13 bases in the middle. The CDR3 is made up of 15 amino acids. The V gene's germline CDR1 is LNHNV and CDR2 YYDKDF (reference sequence). The CDR3 nucleotides read TGTGCCACCAGCAGAGATCACAGGGGAGGGGATACGCAGTATTTT. It yields the protein CATSRDHRGGDTQYF.

V is TRBV4-1 and J is TRBJ2-7; TRBD1 might be the D (6 bases). The CDR3 is 16 residues long. CDR1 is MGHRA, CDR2 YSYEKL, per germline. Trimming cost V 2 bases and J 0 bases, with 14 bases left between them. CDR3 DNA: TGCGCCAGCAGCCAAACGAGTAACAGGGTCTCCTACGAGCAGTACTTC. This gives the protein CASSQTSNRVSYEQYF.

The chain couples TRBV5-1 to TRBJ1-4, with TRBD1 matching 10 bases. Germline V gene data show CDR1 as SGHRS and CDR2 as YFSETQ. The CDR3 loop spans 17 amino acids. Trimming took 1 base from V and 7 from J; bases not matched to a gene: 10. CDR3 sequence (DNA): TGCGCCAGCAGCTTGAGTGTGACAGGGGGCGGAAGTGAAAAACTGTTTTTT. It translates to CASSLSVTGGGSEKLFF.

V gene TRBV3-1 combines with J gene TRBJ2-2; D possibly matches TRBD1 or TRBD2 (6 bases each). The CDR3 is made up of 15 amino acids. V lost 7 bases and J 2 bases, leaving 14 bases between the germline ends. The V gene's germline CDR1 is LGHDT and CDR2 YNNKEL (reference sequence). Here the CDR3 reads CASTRGTLNTGELFF. CDR3 DNA: TGTGCCAGCACCCGGGGGACACTTAACACCGGGGAGCTGTTTTTT. Drawing the rest from reference TRBV3-1 and TRBJ2-2, the complete variable domain is DTAVSQTPKYLVTQMGNDKSIKCEQNLGHDTMYWYKQDSKKFLKIMFSYNNKELIINETVPNRFSPKSPDKAHLNLHINSLELGDSAVYFCASTRGTLNTGELFFGEGSRLTVL.

The rearrangement joins TRBV12-3 or TRBV12-4 to TRBJ1-2; a possible D gene is TRBD1 (6 bases). The CDR3 consists of 16 residues. Trimming took off 6 bases at V and 3 bases at J, with 20 bases between the two ends. The CDR3 nucleotides are TGTGCCAGCAGCTCTGAACAGGGATTTTATGACTATGGCTACACCTTC. Its translation: CASSSEQGFYDYGYTF.

V usage is TRBV7-9 and J usage is TRBJ1-1; 11 positions match TRBD1. The CDR3 totals 15 residues. The J segment lost 4 bases and the V segment lost 3 bases, leaving 4 bases of the junction unmatched. The germline V gene has CDR1 SEHNR and CDR2 FQNEAQ (reference sequence). CDR3 in amino acids: CASSFSGTGGTEAFF. The CDR3 DNA reads TGTGCCAGCAGCTTTTCCGGGACAGGGGGCACTGAAGCTTTCTTT.

This clonotype appeared a few times. The CDR3 is CASSWVKGGDTQYF. In DNA, the CDR3 is TGTGCCAGCAGTTGGGTTAAAGGGGGAGATACGCAGTATTTT. The chain employs TRBV12-3 or TRBV12-4 and TRBJ2-3; TRBD1 is a possible D gene (6 bases). Between the trimmed V and J ends, which lost 4 bases and 5 bases, there was a span of 13 bases. There are 14 residues in the CDR3.

The chain couples TRBV5-5 to TRBJ1-5; D uncertain. Deletions cut 1 base from V and 7 bases from J, with 12 bases between. Germline V gene lookup returns CDR1 SGHKS and CDR2 YYEKEE (reference sequence). The CDR3 runs to 14 residues. This CDR3 is CASSLQADLQPQHF. The CDR3 region has the DNA TGTGCCAGCAGCTTGCAAGCGGATCTGCAGCCCCAGCATTTT.

This clonotype appeared a few times. The rearrangement joins TRBV3-1 to TRBJ1-6; D is uncertain. This CDR3 region has 12 residues. In germline, CDR1 is LGHDT, CDR2 YNNKEL (reference sequence). V was clipped by 2 bases and J by 10 bases, with 6 bases between them. The CDR3 reads CASSQIRSPLHF. CDR3 nucleotides: TGTGCCAGCAGCCAAATTCGATCACCCCTCCACTTT.

This clonotype has a handful of counts. V is TRBV7-2 and J is TRBJ2-7; TRBD2 agrees at 9 bases. Germline V gives CDR1 SGHTA, CDR2 FQGNSA. The CDR3 loop spans 16 amino acids. Unmatched junction bases numbered 15, after V lost 5 bases and J lost 7 bases. The CDR3 sequence: CASSPAGGLAGLEQYF. CDR3 bases: TGTGCCAGCAGCCCCGCTGGCGGGCTAGCGGGACTTGAGCAGTACTTC.